This TCR beta chain is from a study of cytomegalovirus exposure and HLA in healthy donors. Study-wide findings and caveats: Researchers counted approximately 160 TCR beta chains as cytomegalovirus-associated. DRB1 showed the most TCR associations and HLA-C the fewest in a later analysis, as rates varied by HLA locus. Certain indistinguishable V segments, among them TRBV6-2 and TRBV6-3, were excluded.

Researchers ran the PCR with 60 Vbeta and 13 Jbeta primers. The protocol was immunoSEQ multiplex PCR, while the TCRdb copy is restricted to in-frame clones and leaves out a portion. This repertoire shows fewer than 200,000 clones, 80% to 90% found once; its top ten account for roughly 1.7%. The CDR3 runs 14 residues. The germline V gene has CDR1 SGHNT and CDR2 YYREEE (reference sequence). V gave up 4 bases and J gave up 6 bases, with 16 bases separating them. Details on this clone: Antigen unknown.

The TCR was taken from a man in his forties or fifties in good health and CMV-seropositive. The V call is TRBV5-4, the J call TRBJ1-1; TRBD1 might be the D (5 bases). The sample taken for sequencing was PBMCs. The CDR3 is CASSQGDRMSEAFF. The CDR3 DNA sequence: TGTGCCAGCAGCCAGGGTGATAGAATGTCTGAAGCTTTCTTT.